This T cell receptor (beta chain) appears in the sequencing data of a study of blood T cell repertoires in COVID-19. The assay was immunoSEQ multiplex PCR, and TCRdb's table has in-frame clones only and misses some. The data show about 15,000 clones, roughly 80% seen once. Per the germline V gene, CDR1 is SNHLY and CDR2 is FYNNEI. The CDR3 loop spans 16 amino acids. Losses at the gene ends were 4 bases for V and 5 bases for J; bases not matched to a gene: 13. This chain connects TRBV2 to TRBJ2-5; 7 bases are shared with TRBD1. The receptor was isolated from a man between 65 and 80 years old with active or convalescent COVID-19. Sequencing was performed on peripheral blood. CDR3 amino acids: CASSGARQGLRETQYF. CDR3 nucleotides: TGTGCCAGCAGTGGAGCTCGACAGGGTCTACGGGAGACCCAGTACTTC. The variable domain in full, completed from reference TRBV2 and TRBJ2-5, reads EPEVTQTPSHQVTQMGQEVILRCVPISNHLYFYWYRQILGQKVEFLVSFYNNEISEKSEIFDDQFSVERPDGSNFTLKIRSTKLEDSAMYFCASSGARQGLRETQYFGPGTRLLVL.